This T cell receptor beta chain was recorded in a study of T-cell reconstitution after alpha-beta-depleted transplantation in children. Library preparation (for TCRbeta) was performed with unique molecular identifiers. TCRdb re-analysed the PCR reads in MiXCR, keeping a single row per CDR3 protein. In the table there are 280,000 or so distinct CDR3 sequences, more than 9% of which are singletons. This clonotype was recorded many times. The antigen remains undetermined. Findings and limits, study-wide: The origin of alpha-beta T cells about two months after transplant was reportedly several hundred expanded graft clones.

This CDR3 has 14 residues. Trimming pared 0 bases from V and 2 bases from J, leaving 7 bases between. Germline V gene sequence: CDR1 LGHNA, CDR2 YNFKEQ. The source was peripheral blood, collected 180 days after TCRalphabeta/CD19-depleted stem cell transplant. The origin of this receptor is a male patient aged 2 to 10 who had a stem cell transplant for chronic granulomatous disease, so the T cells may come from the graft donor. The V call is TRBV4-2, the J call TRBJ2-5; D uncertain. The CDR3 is CASSQDGQQETQYF. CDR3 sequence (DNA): TGTGCCAGCAGCCAAGATGGGCAGCAAGAGACCCAGTACTTC.